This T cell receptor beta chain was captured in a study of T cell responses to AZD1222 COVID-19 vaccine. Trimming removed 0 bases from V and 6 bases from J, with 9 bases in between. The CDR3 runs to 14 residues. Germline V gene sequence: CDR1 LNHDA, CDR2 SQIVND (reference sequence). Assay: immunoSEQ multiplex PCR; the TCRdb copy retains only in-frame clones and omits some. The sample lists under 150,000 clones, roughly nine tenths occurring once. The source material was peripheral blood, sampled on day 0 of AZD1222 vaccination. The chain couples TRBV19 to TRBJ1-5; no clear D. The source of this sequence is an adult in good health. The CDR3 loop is CASSIDLDGQPQHF. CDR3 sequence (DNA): TGTGCCAGTAGTATAGATCTCGACGGTCAGCCCCAGCATTTT. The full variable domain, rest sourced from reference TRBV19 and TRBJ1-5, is DGGITQSPKYLFRKEGQNVTLSCEQNLNHDAMYWYRQDPGQGLRLIYYSQIVNDFQKGDIAEGYSVSREKKESFPLTVTSAQKNPTAFYLCASSIDLDGQPQHFGDGTRLSIL.